Listed below are T cell receptor beta chains from one sample, sequenced in a study of cytomegalovirus exposure and HLA in healthy donors. Sequencing was performed with immunoSEQ multiplex PCR; in TCRdb, only in-frame clones are kept and a portion is missing. The sample includes more than 90,000 clones, over 85% of them seen just once. Sequences were obtained from PBMCs. The receptors derive from a woman in her twenties or thirties in good health and CMV-seropositive. Both conserved end residues are part of each CDR3. The D gene is left open where the match is weak. A clone size is listed for some rows: how often the clone was seen (once, few, many), or a class if it is expanded.

cdr3_length clone_size d_call j_call v_call cdr3_aa cdr3_nt
15 NA NA TRBJ1-5 TRBV15 CATSRSDTRVISQHF TGTGCCACCAGCAGATCTGATACCCGCGTAATTTCCCAGCATTTT
15 NA TRBD2 TRBJ2-1 TRBV7-2 CASSYSGSSYNEQFF TGTGCCAGCAGCTATAGCGGGAGCTCGTACAATGAGCAGTTCTTC
15 NA NA TRBJ2-7 TRBV5-1 CASSLAGGEAYEQYF TGCGCCAGCAGCTTGGCCGGGGGAGAAGCCTACGAGCAGTACTTC
15 NA NA TRBJ1-5 TRBV6-6 CASSYAPRENQPQHF TGTGCCAGCAGTTACGCGCCTCGGGAGAATCAGCCCCAGCATTTT
16 NA TRBD1 TRBJ2-1 TRBV30 CAWSMTGLGYSSEQFF TGTGCCTGGAGTATGACAGGGTTAGGATATAGCTCTGAGCAGTTCTTC
16 few TRBD1 TRBJ1-2 TRBV18 CASSPALRQGNYGYTF TGTGCCAGCTCACCAGCCCTTAGACAGGGGAACTATGGCTACACCTTC
20 NA TRBD2 TRBJ2-3 TRBV30 CAWRKDGTSGGIAATDTQYF TGTGCCTGGAGGAAAGACGGGACTAGCGGGGGAATCGCCGCCACAGATACGCAGTATTTT
13 NA NA TRBJ2-7 TRBV30 CAWSGLGIYEQYF TGTGCCTGGAGTGGACTAGGAATCTACGAGCAGTACTTC
16 once TRBD2 TRBJ2-5 TRBV11-2 CASSLRLAGGMETQYF TGTGCCAGCAGCCTCCGACTAGCGGGAGGGATGGAGACCCAGTACTTC
16 NA NA TRBJ2-1 TRBV10-3 CAISESGSRSYNEQFF TGTGCCATCAGTGAGTCGGGGAGCCGCTCCTACAATGAGCAGTTCTTC
15 NA NA TRBJ2-3 TRBV7-2 CASSLSSASTDTQYF TGTGCCAGCAGCTTAAGTAGCGCGTCCACAGATACGCAGTATTTT
16 NA TRBD1 TRBJ1-4 TRBV6-4 CASSGLLRDRNEKLFF TGTGCCAGCAGTGGCCTGCTCCGGGACAGAAATGAAAAACTGTTTTTT
15 NA TRBD2 TRBJ2-3 TRBV7-3 CASSLSSGITDTQYF TGTGCCAGCAGCTTAAGTAGCGGGATCACAGATACGCAGTATTTT
17 NA TRBD1 TRBJ1-1 TRBV7-9 CASSFRGTGVLNTEAFF TGTGCCAGCAGCTTTCGGGGGACAGGGGTATTGAACACTGAAGCTTTCTTT
13 NA TRBD2 TRBJ2-1 TRBV19 CAGTGLEYNEQFF TGTGCCGGAACGGGACTAGAGTACAATGAGCAGTTCTTC
17 NA TRBD2 TRBJ2-7 TRBV7-2 CASSPGLAGGRPYEQYF TGTGCCAGCAGCCCGGGGCTAGCGGGAGGACGCCCCTACGAGCAGTACTTC
15 NA NA TRBJ1-1 TRBV19 CASSRGVGMNTEAFF TGTGCCAGTAGTAGGGGTGTCGGGATGAACACTGAAGCTTTCTTT
15 once TRBD1 TRBJ2-7 TRBV28 CASSLSPGQGGEQYF TGTGCCAGCAGTTTAAGTCCGGGACAGGGAGGCGAGCAGTACTTC
16 NA NA TRBJ1-4 TRBV4-2 CASSQHSDIRVEKLFF TGTGCCAGCAGCCAACACTCAGATATCAGGGTCGAAAAACTGTTTTTT
19 NA TRBD2 TRBJ2-1 TRBV7-9 CASSLAAPRLAGGFNEQFF TGTGCCAGCAGCTTAGCAGCTCCGCGACTAGCGGGAGGGTTTAATGAGCAGTTCTTC
14 NA TRBD1 TRBJ2-7 TRBV28 CASRSDRGPYEQYF TGTGCCAGCAGATCGGACAGGGGACCCTACGAGCAGTACTTC
15 NA TRBD2 TRBJ2-3 TRBV10-3 CAISFSGIGTDTQYF TGTGCCATCAGTTTTAGCGGGATCGGCACAGATACGCAGTATTTT
14 NA NA TRBJ1-1 TRBV7-9 CASSLAADNTEAFF TGTGCCAGCAGCTTAGCGGCAGATAACACTGAAGCTTTCTTT
13 NA NA TRBJ1-3 TRBV5-6 CASRLQGRDTIYF TGTGCCAGCAGGCTCCAGGGGCGAGACACCATATATTTT
14 NA TRBD2 TRBJ2-4 TRBV11-2 CASSSRVAGNIQYF TGTGCCAGCAGCTCCAGGGTAGCGGGAAACATTCAGTACTTC
12 NA NA TRBJ2-2 TRBV7-2 CASSAPAGELFF TGTGCCAGCAGCGCACCAGCCGGGGAGCTGTTTTTT
16 NA TRBD1 TRBJ1-1 TRBV28 CASSQTGQNMNTEAFF TGTGCCAGCAGCCAGACAGGGCAGAACATGAACACTGAAGCTTTCTTT
15 NA NA TRBJ2-6 TRBV29-1 CSVGHPLSGANVLTF TGCAGCGTGGGACATCCCCTCTCTGGGGCCAACGTCCTGACTTTC
14 NA NA TRBJ2-3 TRBV27 CASSFRSGTDTQYF TGTGCCAGCAGTTTTCGGTCGGGCACAGATACGCAGTATTTT
16 NA TRBD2 TRBJ2-1 TRBV9 CASSVGPWGGGNEQFF TGTGCCAGCAGCGTAGGCCCCTGGGGGGGAGGCAATGAGCAGTTCTTC
15 NA TRBD1 TRBJ1-4 TRBV6-1 CASRTGGGGSEKLFF TGTGCCAGTCGGACAGGTGGGGGAGGAAGTGAAAAACTGTTTTTT
16 NA NA TRBJ2-7 TRBV7-2 CASSLGWERTLYEQYF TGTGCCAGCAGCTTAGGATGGGAGCGGACCCTTTACGAGCAGTACTTC